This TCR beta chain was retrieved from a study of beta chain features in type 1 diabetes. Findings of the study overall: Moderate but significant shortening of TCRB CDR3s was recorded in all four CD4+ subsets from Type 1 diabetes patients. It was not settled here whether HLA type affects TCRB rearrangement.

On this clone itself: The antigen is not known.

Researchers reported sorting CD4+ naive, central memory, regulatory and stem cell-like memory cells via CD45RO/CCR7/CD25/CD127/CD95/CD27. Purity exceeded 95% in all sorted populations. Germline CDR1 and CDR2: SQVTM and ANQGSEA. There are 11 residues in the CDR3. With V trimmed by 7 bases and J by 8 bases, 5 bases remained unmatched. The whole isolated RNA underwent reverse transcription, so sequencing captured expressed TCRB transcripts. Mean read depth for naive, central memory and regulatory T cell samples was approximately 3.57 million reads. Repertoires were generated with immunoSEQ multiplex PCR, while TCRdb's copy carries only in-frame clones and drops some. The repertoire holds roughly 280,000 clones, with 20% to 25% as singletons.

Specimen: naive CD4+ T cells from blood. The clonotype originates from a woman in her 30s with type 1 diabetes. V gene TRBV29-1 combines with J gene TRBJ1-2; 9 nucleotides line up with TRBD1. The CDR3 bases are TGCAGCGGGGGGACAGGGACCGGCTACACCTTC. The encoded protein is CSGGTGTGYTF.